This is a list of T cell receptor beta chains from one sample in a study of T cell responses to AZD1222 COVID-19 vaccine. TCRdb's copy holds only in-frame clones and misses some; the assay was immunoSEQ multiplex PCR. Altogether approximately 120,000 clones are present, about 89% being singletons, with the ten largest covering 8.5% to 12%. Here the sequenced sample was peripheral blood, taken on day 0 of AZD1222 vaccination. The source is an adult in good health. Both conserved end residues are part of each CDR3. The D gene is left open where the match is weak. Size tells how often a clone was seen (once, few, many) or the class of an expanded clone, and some rows leave it out.

j_call clone_size v_call d_call cdr3_nt cdr3_aa
TRBJ2-7 - TRBV28 - TGTGCCAGCAAAAGGGAGGGGGCAAGTTACGAGCAGTACTTC CASKREGASYEQYF
TRBJ1-4 - TRBV30 TRBD1 TGTGCCTGCCCGGACAGGGGAGGTGAAAAACTGTTTTTT CACPDRGGEKLFF
TRBJ1-1 - TRBV5-4 - TGTGCCAGCAGCCCCTCTCTTCAGACTGAAGCTTTCTTT CASSPSLQTEAFF
TRBJ2-1 - TRBV5-1 TRBD2 TGCGCCAGCAGCTCTAGCGGGGCATACAATGAGCAGTTCTTC CASSSSGAYNEQFF
TRBJ2-1 - TRBV6-5 TRBD1 TGTGCCAGCAGTTATTGGCAGGGGGCGGGGAATGAGCAGTTCTTC CASSYWQGAGNEQFF
TRBJ1-2 once TRBV9 - TGTGCCAGCAGCGTAGGGGCAGCGAACTATGGCTACACCTTC CASSVGAANYGYTF
TRBJ1-1 - TRBV19 - TGTGCCAGTAGTACAGGGTACACTGAAGCTTTCTTT CASSTGYTEAFF
TRBJ1-1 - TRBV19 - TGTGCCAGTAATCAGGAGGGGGACACTGAAGCTTTCTTT CASNQEGDTEAFF
TRBJ2-1 once TRBV19 - TGTGCCAGTAGTATGGGGCCTGGCACTGAGCAGTTCTTC CASSMGPGTEQFF
TRBJ2-6 many TRBV19 - TGTGCCAGTAGGCCCTGGCTCACTGGGGCCAACGTCCTGACTTTC CASRPWLTGANVLTF
TRBJ1-2 - TRBV12-3/TRBV12-4 - TGTGCCAGCAACCGAGGGGTCGACTATGGCTACACCTTC CASNRGVDYGYTF
TRBJ2-5 - TRBV24-1 - TGTGCCACCAGTGACCCTAGACAGGCCCCGGAGACCCAGTACTTC CATSDPRQAPETQYF
TRBJ2-7 - TRBV5-4 - TGTGCCAGCACCGGGCTAGGGCAGGGCTACTACGAGCAGTACTTC CASTGLGQGYYEQYF
TRBJ1-1 - TRBV5-4 TRBD1 TGTGCCAGCAGCTTGGCTTGGGACAGAACTGAAGCTTTCTTT CASSLAWDRTEAFF
TRBJ2-3 - TRBV15 TRBD2 TGTGCCACCAGCGAGGGTTGGACTAGCGGGAGTGTAGATACGCAGTATTTT CATSEGWTSGSVDTQYF
TRBJ2-7 - TRBV5-1 TRBD2 TGCGCCAGCAGCTTGGAACTGACTAGCACCCACGAGCAGTACTTC CASSLELTSTHEQYF
TRBJ2-2 - TRBV10-3 TRBD2 TGTGCCATCAGTGGGGGACTAGCGACGAACACCGGGGAGCTGTTTTTT CAISGGLATNTGELFF
TRBJ2-5 - TRBV12-5 TRBD1 TGTGCTAGAGGGACAGGGGTGGAGACCCAGTACTTC CARGTGVETQYF
TRBJ2-2 - TRBV7-2 - TGTGCCAGCAGCTTAGGCGGTCTCCCGGTCGGGGAGCTGTTTTTT CASSLGGLPVGELFF
TRBJ2-1 - TRBV27 TRBD2 TGTGCCAGCAGTTTAGGGACTAGCGCGTACAATGAGCAGTTCTTC CASSLGTSAYNEQFF
TRBJ2-1 - TRBV28 TRBD2 TGTGCCAGCAGTTTTGGCGGGAGGCCGCTTCATGAGCAGTTCTTC CASSFGGRPLHEQFF
TRBJ1-2 few TRBV19 - TGTGCCAGTAGTATAGATCGGAGAGGGTCTGGCTACACCTTC CASSIDRRGSGYTF
TRBJ2-3 - TRBV7-3 - TGTGCCAGCAGCCGCGGGGCTATGGATACGCAGTATTTT CASSRGAMDTQYF
TRBJ2-7 - TRBV7-3 TRBD2 TGTGCCAGCAGCCAATCATTCGGGAGGGCCTACGAGCAGTACTTC CASSQSFGRAYEQYF
TRBJ2-4 - TRBV9 - TGTGCCAGCAGCTTCGGGATAGCCAAAAACATTCAGTACTTC CASSFGIAKNIQYF
TRBJ1-3 - TRBV6-6 - TGTGCCAGCAGTTTGGGGACCGGGTTTGGAAACACCATATATTTT CASSLGTGFGNTIYF
TRBJ2-7 once TRBV19 TRBD2 TGTGCCAGTAGTAGACTAGCGGGATCCTACGAGCAGTACTTC CASSRLAGSYEQYF
TRBJ1-1 - TRBV19 TRBD1 TGTGCCAGTAGCGACAGGGAGAACACTGAAGCTTTCTTT CASSDRENTEAFF
TRBJ1-1 - TRBV6-4 - TGTGCCAGCAGTGACTCGCACACTGAAGCTTTCTTT CASSDSHTEAFF
TRBJ2-2 - TRBV18 - TGTGCCAGCTCACCACAAGGGACCGGGGAGCTGTTTTTT CASSPQGTGELFF
TRBJ1-5 - TRBV19 - TGTGCCAGTAGGGGTTCGTTCTGGAATCAGCCCCAGCATTTT CASRGSFWNQPQHF
TRBJ1-1 - TRBV3-1/TRBV3-2 TRBD1 TGTGCCAGCAGCCAAGTTTCAGGGGGCACTGAAGCTTTCTTT CASSQVSGGTEAFF
TRBJ2-1 few TRBV11-3 TRBD2 TGTGCCAGCAGCTTTCGGCGGGAGAAGGTGGATGAGCAGTTCTTC CASSFRREKVDEQFF
TRBJ2-1 - TRBV7-9 TRBD2 TGTGCCAGCAGCTCTCCACCCACGCGGGGGGGGATTCATGAGCAGTTCTTC CASSSPPTRGGIHEQFF
TRBJ2-1 - TRBV4-1 TRBD2 TGCGCCAGCAGCCAAGCCCGGACTAGCAGTGACAATGAGCAGTTCTTC CASSQARTSSDNEQFF
TRBJ2-1 - TRBV19 - TGTGCCAGTAGTATAAAGGTCTGGGTGGGGCAACTAATAAATGAGCAGTTCTTC CASSIKVWVGQLINEQFF
TRBJ2-1 - TRBV7-9 TRBD1 TGTGCCAGCAGCCAAGGACAGGGTGGACCCAATGAGCAGTTCTTC CASSQGQGGPNEQFF
TRBJ2-2 - TRBV4-3 TRBD2 TGCGCCAGCAGCCAAGCCGACGGGAGGACCGGGGAGCTGTTTTTT CASSQADGRTGELFF
TRBJ1-5 - TRBV5-1 - TGCGCCAGCAGCTTGGGCCCTAATCAGCCCCAGCATTTT CASSLGPNQPQHF
TRBJ1-4 - TRBV7-2 - TGTGCCAGCAGCTTAATGTTCGGACAGCTTAATGAAAAACTGTTTTTT CASSLMFGQLNEKLFF
TRBJ2-7 - TRBV18 - TGTGCCAGCTCATACGGGGGATCCTACGAGCAGTACTTC CASSYGGSYEQYF
TRBJ2-5 once TRBV27 - TGTGCCAGCAGTCCCCTTTCCCTGGGTCGAGAGACCCAGTACTTC CASSPLSLGRETQYF
TRBJ1-5 - TRBV27 - TGTGCCAGCGGGCCCTATCAGCCCCAGCATTTT CASGPYQPQHF
TRBJ1-4 - TRBV7-9 TRBD1 TGTGCCAGCAGCCAGGGGACAGGCACTAATGAAAAACTGTTTTTT CASSQGTGTNEKLFF
TRBJ1-5 - TRBV3-1/TRBV3-2 - TGTGCCAGCAGCTACAGGGAGTCTACAAGCAATCAGCCCCAGCATTTT CASSYRESTSNQPQHF
TRBJ2-7 few TRBV5-1 - TGCGCCAGCAGTGTCCGGACTGGGAGCTCCTACGAGCAGTACTTC CASSVRTGSSYEQYF
TRBJ1-2 few TRBV25-1 - TGTGCCAGCAGTGAAAGAACAGGCTATGGCTACACCTTC CASSERTGYGYTF
TRBJ1-2 - TRBV21-1 - TGTGCCAGCAGCAAAGCGCTGACAGGGGATGGCTACACCTTC CASSKALTGDGYTF
TRBJ2-7 - TRBV7-9 TRBD1 TGTGCCAGCAGCCGGACAGGGGGCTACGAGCAGTACTTC CASSRTGGYEQYF
TRBJ2-2 - TRBV2 TRBD2 TGTGCCAGCAGTCACCCGGGACTAGCCCGTACGGGGGAGCTGTTTTTT CASSHPGLARTGELFF
TRBJ2-1 - TRBV5-8 - TGTGCCAGCAGCTTACGGAATGAGCAGTTCTTC CASSLRNEQFF
TRBJ2-5 - TRBV2 - TGTGCCAGCAGTGGCCAGGGGGGCCAAGAGACCCAGTACTTC CASSGQGGQETQYF
TRBJ1-2 once TRBV29-1 - TGCAGCGTTAACAAAGGCTATGGCTACACCTTC CSVNKGYGYTF
TRBJ2-1 - TRBV4-2 TRBD2 TGTGCCAGCAGCCAGGAAAGACTAGCGGGAGGGTCCTACAATGAGCAGTTCTTC CASSQERLAGGSYNEQFF
TRBJ1-2 - TRBV28 TRBD1 TGTGCCAGCAGTTCGCCCGGGACAGCGCTATTTAACTATGGCTACACCTTC CASSSPGTALFNYGYTF
TRBJ2-7 - TRBV2 TRBD1 TGTGCCAGCAGTGAGACAGGGGGGGGATACGAGCAGTACTTC CASSETGGGYEQYF
TRBJ2-7 - TRBV28 TRBD1 TGTGCCAGCAGATCAACAGGGGGTGGAGCAAACGAGCAGTACTTC CASRSTGGGANEQYF
TRBJ1-1 - TRBV9 - TGTGCCAGCAGCGCGACGGTGAACACTGAAGCTTTCTTT CASSATVNTEAFF
TRBJ1-2 - TRBV5-4 - TGTGCCAGCAGCTTGGGGGGGGCGGACTATGGCTACACCTTC CASSLGGADYGYTF
TRBJ2-3 - TRBV3-1/TRBV3-2 TRBD2 TGCGCCGTGGGGGGGGGAACAGATACGCAGTATTTT CAVGGGTDTQYF